This is a list of T cell receptor beta chains from one sample in a study of T cells after yellow fever vaccination. TCRdb itself ran the 5' RACE reads through MiXCR, one entry per CDR3 protein. The sample shows a few hundred thousand distinct CDR3 sequences, around 16% of them seen only once. The sequences come from PBMCs, collected around 5 days after the first yellow fever vaccination. Receptors originate from a man between 18 and 35 years old who received the YFV17D yellow fever vaccine. Both conserved end residues are part of each CDR3. The D gene is left open where the match is weak. Clone size appears in some rows only: once, few, many, or a class for an expanded clone.

18	TRBV7-8	TRBJ1-3	-	-	CASSPTYKQRASGNTIYF	TGTGCCAGCAGCCCGACCTATAAACAGCGAGCGTCTGGAAACACCATATATTTT
14	TRBV6-1	TRBJ1-3	-	-	CASRRKSSGNTIYF	TGTGCCAGCAGAAGGAAGAGCTCTGGAAACACCATATATTTT
17	TRBV7-9	TRBJ2-1	TRBD2	few	CASSFAPTSGGRNEQFF	TGTGCCAGCAGCTTTGCGCCGACTAGCGGGGGCAGGAATGAGCAGTTCTTC
12	TRBV7-6	TRBJ1-2	-	many	CASSPDGGGYTF	TGTGCCAGCAGCCCGGACGGGGGGGGCTACACCTTC
15	TRBV14	TRBJ2-5	TRBD2	many	CASSQELAGVETQYF	TGTGCCAGCAGCCAAGAACTGGCGGGGGTGGAGACCCAGTACTTC
15	TRBV28	TRBJ2-1	-	few	CASSPGPKYLRREFF	TGTGCCAGCAGTCCCGGACCTAAATACCTACGGCGGGAGTTCTTC
15	TRBV14	TRBJ1-2	-	few	CASSQGARGANGYTF	TGTGCCAGCAGCCAAGGCGCGAGAGGGGCAAATGGCTACACCTTC
11	TRBV5-4	TRBJ2-1	-	many	CASSFNNEQFF	TGTGCCAGCAGCTTTAACAATGAGCAGTTCTTC
15	TRBV7-2	TRBJ1-1	-	few	CASSLSVDRNTEAFF	TGTGCCAGCAGCTTATCGGTGGATAGGAACACTGAAGCTTTCTTT
15	TRBV6-1	TRBJ2-1	TRBD2	few	CASDSSGTSTEEQFF	TGTGCCAGCGACTCTTCCGGGACTAGTACAGAAGAGCAGTTCTTC
15	TRBV4-1	TRBJ1-2	-	-	CASSQVSGAPYGYTF	TGCGCCAGCAGCCAAGTCTCAGGGGCCCCCTATGGCTACACCTTC
16	TRBV11-2	TRBJ2-5	TRBD2	few	CASSLGLAGDQETQYF	TGTGCCAGCAGCTTAGGACTAGCGGGGGACCAAGAGACCCAGTACTTC
13	TRBV19	TRBJ1-5	-	-	CASSNGVHQPQHF	TGTGCCAGTAGTAACGGGGTCCATCAGCCCCAGCATTTT
14	TRBV10-3	TRBJ2-3	-	-	CACSQASDTDTQYF	TGTGCATGCTCCCAGGCTAGCGACACAGATACGCAGTATTTT
16	TRBV15	TRBJ2-2	TRBD2	few	CATSGRLAGGAGELFF	TGTGCCACCAGCGGGCGACTAGCGGGGGGCGCCGGGGAGCTGTTTTTT
14	TRBV20-1	TRBJ2-1	-	-	CSATSTAEGNEQFF	TGCAGTGCCACCTCCACAGCAGAGGGCAATGAGCAGTTCTTC
15	TRBV6-2/TRBV6-3	TRBJ1-5	-	few	CASSYRTSSNQPQHF	TGTGCCAGCAGTTACAGGACAAGTAGCAATCAGCCCCAGCATTTT
14	TRBV9	TRBJ2-1	-	-	CATRGGGTLYEQFF	TGTGCCACCCGAGGGGGGGGGACCCTCTATGAGCAGTTCTTC
17	TRBV20-1	TRBJ2-2	TRBD2	few	CSAEILAGQSNTGELFF	TGCAGTGCTGAGATACTAGCGGGGCAATCGAACACCGGGGAGCTGTTTTTT
15	TRBV11-2	TRBJ1-2	TRBD1	-	CASSSRGSGGYGYTF	TGTGCCAGCAGCTCCAGGGGGAGTGGGGGATATGGCTACACCTTC
14	TRBV6-2/TRBV6-3	TRBJ1-2	TRBD1	-	CASSYATGADGYTF	TGTGCCAGCAGTTACGCGACAGGGGCGGATGGCTACACCTTC
15	TRBV7-2	TRBJ2-5	-	-	CASSFQRGDPETQYF	TGTGCCAGCAGCTTCCAGAGGGGGGACCCCGAGACCCAGTACTTC
14	TRBV7-9	TRBJ1-1	-	few	CASSKGTGPPEAFF	TGTGCCAGCAGCAAAGGTACCGGCCCTCCTGAAGCTTTCTTT
15	TRBV19	TRBJ2-2	-	-	CASSIGVPNTGELFF	TGTGCCAGTAGTATCGGGGTCCCGAACACCGGGGAGCTGTTTTTT
16	TRBV6-1	TRBJ1-5	TRBD1	few	CASSGDRALGNQPQHF	TGTGCCAGCAGTGGGGACAGGGCCTTAGGAAATCAGCCCCAGCATTTT
13	TRBV3-1	TRBJ2-7	TRBD1	-	CASSQVGTGVQYF	TGTGCCAGCAGCCAAGTGGGGACAGGAGTGCAGTACTTC